The 19 T cell receptor beta chains presented below share a single source sample, sequenced in a study of human T cells and chemical hapten exposure. TCRdb redid the calling of the RACE reads with MiXCR, one entry per CDR3 protein. The table has some 300,000 distinct CDR3 sequences, approximately 5.8% seen once. The time point was: pre-sensitization, week 0. Treatment specified: therapeutic diphenylcyclopropenone sensitization with weekly scalp DPC. The sequencing used whole blood, collected in connection with sensitization to the hapten diphenylcyclopropenone (DPC). These receptors originate from a woman aged 18 to 35 with alopecia areata. Some clones in this sample may be carry-over from other donors' samples.

This clonotype turned up a few times. The V call is TRBV10-3, the J call TRBJ2-2; 8 bases line up with TRBD1. CDR1 and CDR2 from the germline V gene are ENHRY and SYGVKD. There are 16 residues in the CDR3. After removal of 2 bases from V and 3 bases from J, the junction contained 5 bases not matched to a gene. The CDR3 sequence is CAISEPDRVDTGELFF. In nucleotides, the CDR3 is TGTGCCATCAGTGAGCCGGACAGGGTCGACACCGGGGAGCTGTTTTTT.

The chain combines TRBV3-1 with TRBJ2-3; D remains unclear. The germline gives CDR1 LGHDT, CDR2 YNNKEL (reference sequence). This CDR3 contains 12 residues. Trimming shortened V by 8 bases and J by 5 bases, and 11 bases separated the two germline ends. The CDR3 DNA is TGTGCCAGCGCCCAATTTGGAGATACGCAGTATTTT. Amino acids: CASAQFGDTQYF.

At least ten counts were recorded for this clonotype. This chain joins TRBV4-3 and TRBJ2-3; D may correspond to TRBD1 or TRBD2 (5 bases each). The CDR3 totals 20 residues. V was pared by 1 base and J by 4 bases, with 27 bases between. Germline V lookup: CDR1 LGHNA, CDR2 YSLEER. The chain's CDR3 is CASSQVIRDPRCGCPDTQYF. DNA of the CDR3: TGCGCCAGCAGCCAAGTGATTAGGGACCCGAGGTGCGGTTGCCCAGATACGCAGTATTTT.

This clonotype was counted many times. This chain connects TRBV7-6 to TRBJ2-2, with D possibly matching TRBD2 (5 bases). This CDR3 comprises 14 residues. Germline V CDR1 and CDR2: SGHVS, FNYEAQ. The V end was cut by 4 bases, the J end by 1 base, with 7 bases between. CDR3 sequence (DNA): TGTGCCAGCAGCTCAAGCGGGAACACCGGGGAGCTGTTTTTT. Translated, it gives CASSSSGNTGELFF.

This clonotype has a handful of counts. V is TRBV6-2 or TRBV6-3 and J is TRBJ1-1; D not certain. The CDR3 runs to 14 residues. Germline CDR1 MNHEY, CDR2 SVGEGT. V lost 2 bases and J 4 bases, leaving 11 bases between the germline ends. The CDR3 loop reads CASSYLLGPTEAFF. CDR3 in DNA: TGTGCCAGCAGTTACCTTCTTGGACCCACTGAAGCTTTCTTT.

This chain connects TRBV5-1 to TRBJ1-1; a weak D match, TRBD1 (6 bases). The germline gives CDR1 SGHRS, CDR2 YFSETQ. The CDR3 loop spans 15 amino acids. Trimming cost V 4 bases and J 5 bases, with 18 bases left between them. The CDR3: CASSSTRTVGTEAFF. CDR3 sequence (DNA): TGCGCCAGCAGCAGCACGCGGACAGTGGGTACTGAAGCTTTCTTT.

This clonotype was detected ten times or more. The J gene is TRBJ2-2, the V gene TRBV20-1; TRBD2 agrees at 10 bases. The trim removed 4 bases at V and 0 bases at J, leaving 2 bases unmatched. This CDR3 spans 15 amino acids. Germline-derived CDR1 and CDR2 are DFQATT and SNEGSKA (reference sequence). The CDR3 coding sequence is TGCAGTGCTACTAGCGGGGGCCCGAACACCGGGGAGCTGTTTTTT. This codes for CSATSGGPNTGELFF.

This clonotype was counted at least ten times. The chain is built from TRBV28 and TRBJ1-5; D gene uncertain. This CDR3 has 10 residues. Between the trimmed V and J ends, which lost 11 bases and 7 bases, there was a span of 9 bases. Germline values: CDR1 MDHEN, CDR2 SYDVKM. DNA of the CDR3: TGTGCCTGCAATTTGCAGCCCCAGCATTTT. Amino acid sequence: CACNLQPQHF.

This clonotype has a handful of counts. The V and J genes are TRBV9 and TRBJ2-3; the match to TRBD2 covers 12 bases. The J segment lost 1 base and the V segment lost 3 bases, leaving 3 bases of the junction unmatched. The CDR3 extends over 16 amino acids. The germline V gene encodes CDR1 SGDLS and CDR2 YYNGEE. The CDR3 coding sequence is TGTGCCAGCAGCGCTAGCGGGGGGGGGCGCACAGATACGCAGTATTTT. Its protein is CASSASGGGRTDTQYF.

The chain combines TRBV4-3 with TRBJ2-1; D remains unclear. From germline, CDR1 is LGHNA and CDR2 YSLEER. This CDR3 is built from 16 residues. V was trimmed by 0 bases and J by 3 bases, leaving 12 bases between them. CDR3 loop: CASSQDTGGDYNEQFF. CDR3 DNA sequence: TGCGCCAGCAGCCAAGATACGGGTGGGGACTACAATGAGCAGTTCTTC.

This clonotype has at least ten counts. This rearrangement joins TRBV7-2 to TRBJ2-5, with no clear D. CDR3 size: 12 residues. V lost 1 base to trimming and J lost 9 bases, with 9 bases between them. CDR1 and CDR2 from the germline V gene are SGHTA and FQGNSA. The CDR3 region has the DNA TGTGCCAGCAGCTTAGAGGGCCGGGCCCAGTACTTC. Translation gives CASSLEGRAQYF.

The V call is TRBV4-2, the J call TRBJ1-1; 8 bases map to TRBD1. Germline CDR1 and CDR2: LGHNA and YNFKEQ. There are 15 residues in the CDR3. V shed 0 bases, J shed 7 bases, and the junction held 7 bases outside the gene matches. CDR3 nucleotides: TGTGCCAGCAGCCAAGATGCAGGGGGCGCCGATGAAGCTTTCTTT. Translated, it gives CASSQDAGGADEAFF.

J is TRBJ2-3 and V is TRBV29-1; D might be TRBD1 (6 bases). The CDR3 runs 14 residues. The V end lost 2 bases, the J end lost 4 bases, and 13 bases lay between the germline ends. Germline V lookup: CDR1 SQVTM, CDR2 ANQGSEA. Written as DNA, the CDR3 is TGCAGCGTTGAACAGGGGATGGGCGCAGATACGCAGTATTTT. Translating it yields CSVEQGMGADTQYF.

The V gene is TRBV4-3, the J gene TRBJ2-3; D is ambiguous. Germline CDR1 and CDR2: LGHNA and YSLEER. V was clipped by 0 bases and J by 3 bases, with 10 bases between them. This CDR3 region has 15 residues. DNA for the CDR3: TGCGCCAGCAGCCAAGATATCAGTACTACAGATACGCAGTATTTT. Translating gives CASSQDISTTDTQYF.

This clonotype has more than one count but fewer than ten. The chain uses TRBV20-1 and TRBJ1-5, with D perhaps matching TRBD1 (5 bases). The CDR3 consists of 17 residues. The V end lost 0 bases, the J end lost 0 bases, and 15 bases lay between the germline ends. The germline CDR1 and CDR2 sequences are DFQATT and SNEGSKA (reference sequence). The CDR3, as DNA: TGCAGTGCTAGAGATGGGACGAGATTGAGTAGCAATCAGCCCCAGCATTTT. Translating gives CSARDGTRLSSNQPQHF.

This chain joins TRBV4-3 and TRBJ2-7; D perhaps matches TRBD2 (6 bases). The CDR3 is 15 amino acids. V lost 3 bases to trimming and J lost 9 bases, with 21 bases between them. Germline assignment: CDR1 LGHNA and CDR2 YSLEER. The chain's CDR3 is CASSQALEGFYSQYF. DNA of the CDR3: TGCGCCAGCAGCCAGGCGTTGGAGGGGTTCTACTCGCAGTACTTC.

This clonotype has at least ten counts. The chain uses TRBV4-2 and TRBJ1-6, with a weak D call TRBD1 (6 bases). V lost 4 bases to trimming and J lost 5 bases, with 18 bases between them. Germline V CDR1 and CDR2: LGHNA, YNFKEQ. The CDR3 totals 17 residues. The CDR3 loop is CASSPTTTGLDNSPLHF. In DNA form, the CDR3 reads TGTGCCAGCAGCCCGACGACTACAGGGCTCGATAATTCACCCCTCCACTTT.

CDR3 region: CASSYSTPGSSNQPQHF. DNA for the CDR3: TGTGCCAGCAGTTACTCCACCCCGGGATCTAGCAATCAGCCCCAGCATTTT. J is TRBJ1-5 and V is TRBV6-2 or TRBV6-3, with no clear D. V lost 0 bases and J 0 bases, leaving 12 bases between the germline ends. Germline-derived CDR1 and CDR2 are MNHEY and SVGEGT. The CDR3 covers 17 residues.

In its sample, this clonotype was seen a few times. The CDR3 loop is CASKPGAGVSTGELFF. The CDR3 DNA reads TGTGCCAGCAAGCCCGGAGCGGGGGTTTCCACCGGGGAGCTGTTTTTT. The genes are TRBV2 and TRBJ2-2; 8 positions agree with TRBD2. The germline V gene has CDR1 SNHLY and CDR2 FYNNEI. The CDR3 sequence is 16 residues long. V shed 7 bases, J shed 4 bases, and the junction held 11 bases outside the gene matches.